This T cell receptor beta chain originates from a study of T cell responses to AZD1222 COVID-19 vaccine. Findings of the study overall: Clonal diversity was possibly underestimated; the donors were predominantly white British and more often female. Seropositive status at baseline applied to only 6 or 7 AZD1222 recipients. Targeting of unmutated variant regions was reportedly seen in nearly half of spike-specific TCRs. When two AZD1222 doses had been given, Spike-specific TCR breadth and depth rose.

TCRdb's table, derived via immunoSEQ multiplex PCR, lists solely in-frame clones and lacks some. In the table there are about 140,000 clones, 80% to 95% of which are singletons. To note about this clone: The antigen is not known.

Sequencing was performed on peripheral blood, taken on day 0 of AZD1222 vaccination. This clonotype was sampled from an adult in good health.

The CDR3 loop reads CASSHPTGWTGKPYEQYF. CDR3 DNA sequence: TGCGCCAGCAGCCACCCCACCGGCTGGACAGGGAAACCCTACGAGCAGTACTTC. The genes are TRBV4-1 and TRBJ2-7, with TRBD1 identical over 8 bases. V lost 3 bases, J lost 2 bases, and 15 bases stayed unmatched. This CDR3 comprises 18 residues. Germline V gene data show CDR1 as MGHRA and CDR2 as YSYEKL.